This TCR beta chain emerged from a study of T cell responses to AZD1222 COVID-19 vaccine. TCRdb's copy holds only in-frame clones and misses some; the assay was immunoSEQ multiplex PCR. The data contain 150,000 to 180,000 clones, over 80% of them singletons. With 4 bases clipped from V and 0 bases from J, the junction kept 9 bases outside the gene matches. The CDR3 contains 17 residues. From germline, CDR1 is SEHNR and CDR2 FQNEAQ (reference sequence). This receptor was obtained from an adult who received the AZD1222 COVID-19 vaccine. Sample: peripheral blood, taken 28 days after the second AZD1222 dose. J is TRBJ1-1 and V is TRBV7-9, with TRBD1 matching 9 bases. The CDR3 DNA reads TGTGCCAGCAGCTCCTACAGGGGGCTAGGCCTGAACACTGAAGCTTTCTTT. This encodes CASSSYRGLGLNTEAFF.